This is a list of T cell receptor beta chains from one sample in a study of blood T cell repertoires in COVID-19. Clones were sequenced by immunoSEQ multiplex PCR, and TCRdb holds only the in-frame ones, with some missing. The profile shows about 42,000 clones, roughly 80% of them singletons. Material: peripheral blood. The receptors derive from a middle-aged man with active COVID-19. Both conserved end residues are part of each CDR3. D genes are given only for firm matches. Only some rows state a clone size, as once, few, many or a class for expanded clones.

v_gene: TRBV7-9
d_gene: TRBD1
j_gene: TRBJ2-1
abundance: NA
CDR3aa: CASSFGQGAFNEQFF
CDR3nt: TGTGCCAGCAGTTTCGGACAGGGGGCCTTTAATGAGCAGTTCTTC

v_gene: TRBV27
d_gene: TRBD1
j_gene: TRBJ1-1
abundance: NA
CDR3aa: CASSTGQGASWSTEAFF
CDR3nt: TGTGCCAGCAGTACGGGACAGGGGGCTTCTTGGAGCACTGAAGCTTTCTTT

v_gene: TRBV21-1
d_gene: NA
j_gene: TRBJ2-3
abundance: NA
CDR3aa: CASSISGGPTDTQYF
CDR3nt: TGTGCCAGCAGCATAAGCGGGGGGCCCACAGATACGCAGTATTTT

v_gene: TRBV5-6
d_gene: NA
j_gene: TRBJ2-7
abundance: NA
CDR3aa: CASSPGRGLYEQYF
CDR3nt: TGTGCCAGCAGCCCGGGACGGGGACTCTACGAGCAGTACTTC

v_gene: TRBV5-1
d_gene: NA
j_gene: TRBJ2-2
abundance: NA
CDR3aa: CASSIRDMNTGELFF
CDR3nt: TGCGCCAGCAGCATCCGGGACATGAACACCGGGGAGCTGTTTTTT

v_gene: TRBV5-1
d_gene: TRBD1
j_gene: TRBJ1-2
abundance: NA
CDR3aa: CASSLQGQRGYTF
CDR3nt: TGCGCCAGCAGCTTACAGGGGCAGAGGGGCTACACCTTC

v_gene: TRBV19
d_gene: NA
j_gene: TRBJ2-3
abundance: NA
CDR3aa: CASSIAGVSTDTQYF
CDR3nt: TGTGCCAGTAGTATAGCCGGAGTTTCCACAGATACGCAGTATTTT

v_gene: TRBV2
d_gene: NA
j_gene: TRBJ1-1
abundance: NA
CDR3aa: CATKGQPNTEAFF
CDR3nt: TGTGCCACCAAAGGACAGCCTAACACTGAAGCTTTCTTT

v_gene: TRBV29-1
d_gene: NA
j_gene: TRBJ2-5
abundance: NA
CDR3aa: CSVERGAPETQYF
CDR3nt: TGCAGCGTTGAACGGGGGGCGCCTGAGACCCAGTACTTC

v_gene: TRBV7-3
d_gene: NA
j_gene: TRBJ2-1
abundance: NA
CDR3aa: CASSLTVGVWNEQFF
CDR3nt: TGTGCCAGCAGCTTAACAGTCGGGGTGTGGAATGAGCAGTTCTTC

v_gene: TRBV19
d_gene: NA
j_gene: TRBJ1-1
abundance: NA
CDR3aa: CATNRGSVGTEAFF
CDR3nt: TGTGCCACCAACCGGGGTTCAGTGGGCACTGAAGCTTTCTTT

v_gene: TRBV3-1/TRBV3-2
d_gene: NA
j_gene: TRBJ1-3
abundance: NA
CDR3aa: CASSQAGKRGNTIYF
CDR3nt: TGTGCCAGCAGCCAAGCTGGGAAGCGGGGAAACACCATATATTTT

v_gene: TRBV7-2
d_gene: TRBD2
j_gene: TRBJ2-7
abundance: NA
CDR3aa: CASSPGGQGYEQYF
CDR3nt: TGTGCCAGCAGCCCGGGGGGGCAGGGCTACGAGCAGTACTTC

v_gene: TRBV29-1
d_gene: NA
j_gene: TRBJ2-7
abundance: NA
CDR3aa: CSVADSYEQYF
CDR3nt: TGCAGCGTCGCTGACAGCTACGAGCAGTACTTC

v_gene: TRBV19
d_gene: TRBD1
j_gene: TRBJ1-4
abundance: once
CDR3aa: CASTTGQGFEKLFF
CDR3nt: TGTGCCAGTACAACAGGACAGGGGTTTGAAAAACTGTTTTTT

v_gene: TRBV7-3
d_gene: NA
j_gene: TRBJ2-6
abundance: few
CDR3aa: CASKAGSGANVLTF
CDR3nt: TGTGCCAGCAAAGCAGGGTCTGGGGCCAACGTCCTGACTTTC

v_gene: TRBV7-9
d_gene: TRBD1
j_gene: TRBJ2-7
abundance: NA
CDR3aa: CASSSWTGTYEQYF
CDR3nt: TGTGCCAGCAGCTCTTGGACAGGAACCTACGAGCAGTACTTC

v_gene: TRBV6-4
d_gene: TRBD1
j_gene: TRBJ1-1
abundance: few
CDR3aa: CASSPLPGQGEAFF
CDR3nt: TGTGCCAGCAGTCCACTGCCGGGACAGGGTGAAGCTTTCTTT

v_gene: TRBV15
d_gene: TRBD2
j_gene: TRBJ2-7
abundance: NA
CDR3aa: CATQKGGLAGSYEQYF
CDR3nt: TGTGCCACCCAAAAGGGGGGACTAGCGGGTTCCTACGAGCAGTACTTC

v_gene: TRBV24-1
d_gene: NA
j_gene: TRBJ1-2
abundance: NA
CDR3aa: CATSDVGVYGYTF
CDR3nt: TGTGCCACCAGTGACGTGGGAGTCTATGGCTACACCTTC

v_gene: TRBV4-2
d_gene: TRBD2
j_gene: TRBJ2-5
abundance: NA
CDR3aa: CASKTSGEETQYF
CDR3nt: TGTGCCAGTAAGACTAGCGGGGAAGAGACCCAGTACTTC

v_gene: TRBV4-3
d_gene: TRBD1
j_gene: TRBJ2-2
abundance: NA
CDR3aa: CASSKGQGTGELFF
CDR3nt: TGCGCCAGCAGCAAGGGACAGGGCACCGGGGAGCTGTTTTTT

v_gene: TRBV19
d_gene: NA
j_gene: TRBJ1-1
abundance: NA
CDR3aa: CASSIQGSKNTEAFF
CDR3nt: TGTGCCAGTAGTATTCAGGGCAGCAAGAACACTGAAGCTTTCTTT

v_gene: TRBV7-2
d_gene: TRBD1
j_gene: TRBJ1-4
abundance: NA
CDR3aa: CASSLGGWGQGKLFF
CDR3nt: TGTGCCAGCAGCTTAGGGGGGTGGGGACAGGGAAAACTGTTTTTT

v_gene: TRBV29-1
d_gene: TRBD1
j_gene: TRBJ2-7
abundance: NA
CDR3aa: CSGGGQGSYEQYF
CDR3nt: TGCAGCGGGGGGGGACAGGGGTCCTACGAGCAGTACTTC

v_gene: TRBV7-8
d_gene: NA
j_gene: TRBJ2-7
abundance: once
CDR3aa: CASSLVRTSSYEQYF
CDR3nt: TGTGCCAGCAGCTTAGTAAGGACATCCTCCTACGAGCAGTACTTC

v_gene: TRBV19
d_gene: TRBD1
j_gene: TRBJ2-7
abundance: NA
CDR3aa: CASSSTGGYSYEQYF
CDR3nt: TGTGCCAGTAGTAGCACAGGGGGTTACTCCTACGAGCAGTACTTC

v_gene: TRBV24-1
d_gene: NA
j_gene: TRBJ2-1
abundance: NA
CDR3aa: CATSDLTASYNEQFF
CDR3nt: TGTGCCACCAGTGATCTGACAGCTTCCTACAATGAGCAGTTCTTC